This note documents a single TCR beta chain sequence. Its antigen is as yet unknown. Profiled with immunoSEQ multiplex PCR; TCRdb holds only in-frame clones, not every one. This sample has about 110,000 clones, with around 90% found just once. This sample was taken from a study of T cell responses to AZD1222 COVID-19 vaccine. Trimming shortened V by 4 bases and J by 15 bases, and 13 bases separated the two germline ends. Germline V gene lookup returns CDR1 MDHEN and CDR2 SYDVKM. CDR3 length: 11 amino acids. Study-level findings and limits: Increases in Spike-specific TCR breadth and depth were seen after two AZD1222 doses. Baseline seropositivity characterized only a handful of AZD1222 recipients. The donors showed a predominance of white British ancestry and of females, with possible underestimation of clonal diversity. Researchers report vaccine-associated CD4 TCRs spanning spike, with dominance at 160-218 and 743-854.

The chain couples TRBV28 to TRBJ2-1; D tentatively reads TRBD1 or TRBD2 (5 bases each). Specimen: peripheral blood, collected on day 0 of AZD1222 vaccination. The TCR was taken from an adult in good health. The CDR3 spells CASSYRTGRFF. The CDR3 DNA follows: TGTGCCAGCAGTTACCGGACGGGGCGGTTCTTC. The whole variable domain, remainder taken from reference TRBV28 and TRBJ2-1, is DVKVTQSSRYLVKRTGEKVFLECVQDMDHENMFWYRQDPGLGLRLIYFSYDVKMKEKGDIPEGYSVSREKKERFSLILESASTNQTSMYLCASSYRTGRFFGPGTRLTVL.